This TCR beta chain was sequenced for a study of OX40 agonist ivuxolimab in advanced cancers. In the study overall: Ivuxolimab, an antibody acting as an agonist of OX40 (CD134), was used to treat patients. Three partial responders included one hepatocellular carcinoma patient and two cutaneous melanoma patients.

Systemic immunosuppression or autoimmune disease history was grounds to exclude patients. This clone appeared once. V was cut by 4 bases and J by 0 bases, with 7 bases left in between. The V gene's germline CDR1 is LNHDA and CDR2 SQIVND (reference sequence). The CDR3 totals 15 residues. TCRdb's copy holds only in-frame clones and misses some; the assay was immunoSEQ multiplex PCR. The profile shows about 110,000 clones, less than 95% of them singletons. This rearrangement joins TRBV19 to TRBJ2-6, with D perhaps TRBD1 (5 bases). This clonotype was obtained from an adult with an advanced solid tumor such as melanoma, head and neck, liver or kidney cancer. The specimen was CD4+ or CD8+ T cells sorted from blood, collected in a trial of the OX40 agonist ivuxolimab. CDR3 amino acids: CASSNRNSGANVLTF. For the CDR3, the DNA is TGTGCCAGTAGTAACAGGAACTCTGGGGCCAACGTCCTGACTTTC.